Included here is one T cell receptor beta chain sequence, with context. This entry belongs to a study of spatial heterogeneity in lung cancer. The CDR3 runs 15 residues. From germline, CDR1 is MNHEY and CDR2 SVGAGI. V was cut by 0 bases and J by 3 bases, with 12 bases left in between. Every molecule of TCR cDNA had its own unique molecular identifier. TCRdb fed the 5' RACE reads into MiXCR, producing one record per CDR3 protein. The data hold 49,000 or so distinct CDR3 sequences, with 12% observed a single time. As for time point: sample taken at primary tumor resection. Sequencing was performed on whole RNA extracted from tumor and nontumor lung tissue, or from frozen PBMC, and the material was left unsorted.

The origin of this receptor is a female donor with early-stage non-small cell lung cancer. Sequenced here: PBMCs, sampled at surgery. V usage is TRBV6-5 and J usage is TRBJ2-7; D not resolved. The CDR3 sequence: CASSYSKGSNYEQYF. CDR3 in DNA: TGTGCCAGCAGTTACTCGAAAGGGTCTAACTACGAGCAGTACTTC.